What follows describes a single T cell receptor beta chain. Antigen: not known. These data come from a study of cytomegalovirus exposure and HLA in healthy donors. Study-wide findings and caveats: A highly shared variant cluster was judged a likely technical artifact. For most TCR beta V segments, an earlier analysis put the productive rate at about 90% or about 30% of the time.

The PCR employed 60 Vbeta primers together with 13 Jbeta primers. The method was immunoSEQ multiplex PCR; TCRdb's version includes in-frame clones alone and lacks a portion of them. The table lists 75,000 to 95,000 clones, roughly 60% of them singletons. The CDR3 has 15 residues. V lost 2 bases and J lost 0; bases outside the gene matches: 2. CDR1 SGHTA and CDR2 FQGTGA come from the germline V gene. Sequencing was performed on PBMCs. The clonotype originates from a woman between 50 and 59 years old in good health and CMV-seropositive. The chain couples TRBV7-3 to TRBJ1-1; TRBD1 matches 8 bases. Here the CDR3 DNA reads TGTGCCAGCAGCTTAGGACAGGGTATGAACACTGAAGCTTTCTTT. The encoded protein is CASSLGQGMNTEAFF.